This is a list of T cell receptor beta chains from one sample in a study of CD8 T cells in ankylosing spondylitis. TCRdb re-called the 5' RACE reads through MiXCR, storing one row per CDR3 protein. The table has approximately 350,000 distinct CDR3 sequences, roughly 22% seen once. Specimen: blood, either unsorted or a sorted T cell fraction (not recorded which). The source is a male donor with ankylosing spondylitis or in good health (not recorded which). Both conserved end residues are part of each CDR3. Fields, in order: J gene, clone size, D gene, V gene, CDR3 protein, CDR3 DNA. The D gene is left open where the match is weak. Some rows have no size entry. The others give once, few or many, or a class for an expanded clone.

j_call: TRBJ2-3; clone_size: NA; d_call: NA; v_call: TRBV24-1; cdr3_aa: CATSDLLASGTDTQYF; cdr3_nt: TGTGCCACCAGTGATTTGCTAGCTAGCGGCACAGATACGCAGTATTTT
j_call: TRBJ1-3; clone_size: NA; d_call: NA; v_call: TRBV15; cdr3_aa: CATSRETNGDTIYF; cdr3_nt: TGTGCCACCAGCAGAGAGACAAATGGGGACACCATATATTTT
j_call: TRBJ2-5; clone_size: few; d_call: NA; v_call: TRBV28; cdr3_aa: CASSSRVRETQYF; cdr3_nt: TGTGCCAGCAGTTCCAGGGTGCGAGAGACCCAGTACTTC
j_call: TRBJ2-3; clone_size: once; d_call: TRBD1; v_call: TRBV9; cdr3_aa: CASSVEQGAFFADTQYF; cdr3_nt: TGTGCCAGCAGCGTAGAACAGGGGGCGTTTTTTGCAGATACGCAGTATTTT
j_call: TRBJ2-3; clone_size: NA; d_call: TRBD2; v_call: TRBV18; cdr3_aa: CASSPFGLESSTDTQYF; cdr3_nt: TGTGCCAGCTCACCTTTCGGACTAGAGAGTAGCACAGATACGCAGTATTTT
j_call: TRBJ1-1; clone_size: few; d_call: NA; v_call: TRBV12-3/TRBV12-4; cdr3_aa: CASRQGGDTEAFF; cdr3_nt: TGTGCCAGCAGACAGGGTGGGGACACTGAAGCTTTCTTT
j_call: TRBJ1-5; clone_size: NA; d_call: NA; v_call: TRBV4-1; cdr3_aa: CASSQSSNQPQHF; cdr3_nt: TGCGCCAGCAGCCAGAGTAGCAATCAGCCCCAGCATTTT
j_call: TRBJ2-5; clone_size: few; d_call: TRBD1; v_call: TRBV6-1; cdr3_aa: CASTPRGTGGAETQYF; cdr3_nt: TGTGCCAGCACTCCCAGGGGGACAGGGGGCGCAGAGACCCAGTACTTC
j_call: TRBJ2-1; clone_size: NA; d_call: NA; v_call: TRBV7-9; cdr3_aa: CASSRLGDGKYNEQFF; cdr3_nt: TGTGCCAGCAGCCGGCTAGGGGATGGGAAGTACAATGAGCAGTTCTTC
j_call: TRBJ2-3; clone_size: NA; d_call: TRBD1; v_call: TRBV3-1; cdr3_aa: CASRDRDRTSTDTQYF; cdr3_nt: TGTGCCAGCAGAGACCGGGACAGAACTAGCACAGATACGCAGTATTTT
j_call: TRBJ2-7; clone_size: NA; d_call: NA; v_call: TRBV29-1; cdr3_aa: CSVEWDGDEQYF; cdr3_nt: TGCAGCGTTGAATGGGACGGAGACGAGCAGTACTTC
j_call: TRBJ2-1; clone_size: NA; d_call: NA; v_call: TRBV20-1; cdr3_aa: CSARPPEEHEFF; cdr3_nt: TGCAGTGCTAGACCCCCCGAAGAGCATGAGTTCTTC
j_call: TRBJ2-3; clone_size: NA; d_call: NA; v_call: TRBV13; cdr3_aa: CASSRRRLDTQYF; cdr3_nt: TGTGCCAGCAGCCGCCGGAGGTTGGATACGCAGTATTTT
j_call: TRBJ1-1; clone_size: NA; d_call: NA; v_call: TRBV9; cdr3_aa: CASSERDSEAFF; cdr3_nt: TGTGCCAGCAGCGAACGCGATTCTGAAGCTTTCTTT
j_call: TRBJ2-7; clone_size: NA; d_call: TRBD1; v_call: TRBV28; cdr3_aa: CASGRTGDYEQYF; cdr3_nt: TGTGCCAGCGGGAGGACAGGGGACTACGAGCAGTACTTC
j_call: TRBJ1-2; clone_size: few; d_call: NA; v_call: TRBV7-8; cdr3_aa: CASSRGRGAPNGYTF; cdr3_nt: TGTGCCAGCAGCAGAGGACGAGGGGCGCCGAATGGCTACACCTTC
j_call: TRBJ2-7; clone_size: few; d_call: TRBD1; v_call: TRBV29-1; cdr3_aa: CSVEDGRQGFYEQYF; cdr3_nt: TGCAGCGTTGAAGATGGGCGACAGGGCTTCTACGAGCAGTACTTC
j_call: TRBJ1-2; clone_size: few; d_call: NA; v_call: TRBV7-9; cdr3_aa: CASSLPVFYGYTF; cdr3_nt: TGTGCCAGCAGCTTACCCGTGTTTTATGGCTACACCTTC
j_call: TRBJ2-3; clone_size: many; d_call: NA; v_call: TRBV15; cdr3_aa: CATSSLGDTTSTDTQYF; cdr3_nt: TGTGCCACCAGCAGTCTGGGGGACACTACTAGCACAGATACGCAGTATTTT
j_call: TRBJ1-1; clone_size: NA; d_call: NA; v_call: TRBV20-1; cdr3_aa: CSARDLLGLDTEAFF; cdr3_nt: TGCAGTGCTAGAGATCTATTGGGACTAGACACTGAAGCTTTCTTT
j_call: TRBJ2-3; clone_size: NA; d_call: TRBD1; v_call: TRBV5-1; cdr3_aa: CASSPDRGTDTQYF; cdr3_nt: TGCGCCAGCAGCCCGGACAGGGGAACAGATACGCAGTATTTT
j_call: TRBJ2-3; clone_size: once; d_call: NA; v_call: TRBV10-2; cdr3_aa: CASSAGGGSTDTQYF; cdr3_nt: TGCGCCAGCAGTGCAGGGGGGGGGTCCACAGATACGCAGTATTTT
j_call: TRBJ2-1; clone_size: few; d_call: TRBD2; v_call: TRBV12-3/TRBV12-4; cdr3_aa: CASSLPTGSGGPNEQFF; cdr3_nt: TGTGCCAGCAGCCTCCCCACGGGTAGCGGGGGCCCCAATGAGCAGTTCTTC
j_call: TRBJ2-3; clone_size: NA; d_call: NA; v_call: TRBV12-3/TRBV12-4; cdr3_aa: CASTRRPSTDTQYF; cdr3_nt: TGTGCCAGCACCCGGAGGCCTAGCACAGATACGCAGTATTTT
j_call: TRBJ2-7; clone_size: few; d_call: NA; v_call: TRBV6-1; cdr3_aa: CASSPKRLTYEQYF; cdr3_nt: TGTGCCAGCAGTCCGAAGCGGTTAACCTACGAGCAGTACTTC
j_call: TRBJ2-7; clone_size: NA; d_call: NA; v_call: TRBV7-4; cdr3_aa: CASSLEPGGERYEQYF; cdr3_nt: TGTGCCAGCAGCTTAGAGCCTGGCGGGGAACGCTACGAGCAGTACTTC
j_call: TRBJ2-7; clone_size: few; d_call: NA; v_call: TRBV7-9; cdr3_aa: CASSIRDLSHEQYF; cdr3_nt: TGTGCCAGCAGCATCCGGGACCTCTCCCACGAGCAGTACTTC